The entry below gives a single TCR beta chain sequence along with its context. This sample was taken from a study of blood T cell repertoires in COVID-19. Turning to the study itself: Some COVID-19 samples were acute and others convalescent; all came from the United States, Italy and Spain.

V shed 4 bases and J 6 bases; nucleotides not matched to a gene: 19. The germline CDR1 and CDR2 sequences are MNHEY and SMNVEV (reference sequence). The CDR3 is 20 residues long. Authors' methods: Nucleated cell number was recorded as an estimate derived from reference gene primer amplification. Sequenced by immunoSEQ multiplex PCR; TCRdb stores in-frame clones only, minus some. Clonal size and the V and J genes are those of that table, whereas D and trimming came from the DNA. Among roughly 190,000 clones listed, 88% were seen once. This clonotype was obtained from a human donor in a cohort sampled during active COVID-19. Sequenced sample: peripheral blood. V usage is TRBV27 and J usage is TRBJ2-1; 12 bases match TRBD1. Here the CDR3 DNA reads TGTGCCAGCAGTTACGGAAGTGGTGGGGGACAGGGGGCGCTAAGCAATGAGCAGTTCTTC. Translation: CASSYGSGGGQGALSNEQFF.